This T cell receptor beta chain was sequenced during a study of shared clonotypes between healthy human individuals. Overall study context: Serving as donors were a couple of women and three men, whose ages spanned 18 to 49.

The germline V gene has CDR1 SGHNT and CDR2 YYREEE (reference sequence). The CDR3 runs to 14 residues. Trimming took 0 bases from V and 6 from J, leaving 13 bases between them. Using immunoSEQ multiplex PCR, the repertoire was profiled, and TCRdb retains in-frame clones only, with some absent. Among 400,000 or so clones listed, 96% were seen once. The clonotype comes from a man aged 25 to 40 in good health. This sequence joins TRBV5-4 and TRBJ2-7; tentatively, D is TRBD1 or TRBD2 (6 bases each). The sample was memory CD8+ T cells sorted from blood. The subset: CD45RO+ cells pooled with CCR7-negative TemRA cells. The CDR3 sequence is CASSLGLGGGEQYF. Written as DNA, the CDR3 is TGTGCCAGCAGCTTGGGGCTAGGAGGGGGCGAGCAGTACTTC. Full variable domain (outside the CDR3, taken from reference TRBV5-4 and TRBJ2-7): ETGVTQSPTHLIKTRGQQVTLRCSSQSGHNTVSWYQQALGQGPQFIFQYYREEENGRGNFPPRFSGLQFPNYSSELNVNALELDDSALYLCASSLGLGGGEQYFGPGTRLTVT.